This T cell receptor (beta chain) came from a study of low-dose radiotherapy and immunotherapy resistance in tumors. About the study: The study delivered 0.5 Gy per fraction every 2 weeks to Cohort 1, totaling 6.5 Gy. Intravenous ipilimumab 1 mg/kg every six weeks was given with nivolumab 240 mg every two weeks. One day prior to radiation and immunotherapy, intravenous cyclophosphamide at 200 mg/m2 was given, repeated every two weeks.

Priming of first-strand cDNA relied on TRAV- and TRBV-specific primers (covering alpha and beta chains). An approximately 19-cycle PCR with a constant-region primer and V-primer adapter amplified TCRs. Amplifying the isolated mRNA was done by in vitro transcription. TCRdb ran MiXCR on the reads and lists one entry per CDR3 protein. The sample lists roughly 54,000 distinct CDR3 sequences; approximately 25% were seen once. The sample's time point: before trial treatment. Trimming took 8 bases from V and 4 from J, leaving 14 bases between them. This CDR3 contains 13 residues. Germline CDR1 and CDR2: SGHTA and FQGNSA.

J is TRBJ1-1 and V is TRBV7-2; D is uncertain. This material consisted of PBMCs, taken before treatment. The sequence derives from a male donor with prostate cancer. CDR3 residues: CASLRTKGTEAFF. The CDR3 DNA sequence: TGTGCCAGCCTCCGGACGAAGGGCACTGAAGCTTTCTTT.